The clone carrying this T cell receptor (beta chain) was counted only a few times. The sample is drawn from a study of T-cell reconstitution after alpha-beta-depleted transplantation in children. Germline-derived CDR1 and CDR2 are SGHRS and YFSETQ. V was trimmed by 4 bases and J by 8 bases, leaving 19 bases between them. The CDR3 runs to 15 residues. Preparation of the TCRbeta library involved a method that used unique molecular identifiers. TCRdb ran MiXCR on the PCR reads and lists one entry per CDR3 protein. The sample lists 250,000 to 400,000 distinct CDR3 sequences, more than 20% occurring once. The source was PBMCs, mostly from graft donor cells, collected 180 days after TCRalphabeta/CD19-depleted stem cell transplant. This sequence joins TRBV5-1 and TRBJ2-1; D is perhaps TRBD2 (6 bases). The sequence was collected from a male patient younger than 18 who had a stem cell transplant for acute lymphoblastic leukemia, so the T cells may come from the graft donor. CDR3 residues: CASSVPGLFLDEQFF. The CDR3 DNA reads TGCGCCAGCAGCGTCCCGGGACTCTTCCTGGATGAGCAGTTCTTC.